These 15 T cell receptor beta chains share one sample of origin, sequenced in a study of T cells in tumors after PD-1 blockade. The method was immunoSEQ multiplex PCR; TCRdb's version includes in-frame clones alone and lacks a portion of them. The sample records tens of thousands of clones, about 77% being singletons. The input for sequencing was PBMCs, taken before anti-PD-1 treatment. The receptors originated from a human donor with basal cell carcinoma.

The chain joins TRBV6-5 to TRBJ2-7; 8 nucleotides align to TRBD1. Germline CDR1 MNHEY, CDR2 SVGAGI. The J segment lost 6 bases and the V segment lost 7 bases, leaving 5 bases of the junction unmatched. The CDR3 sequence is 12 residues long. The chain's CDR3 is CASTQDRAEQYF. The DNA of the CDR3 is TGTGCCAGCACGCAGGACAGGGCCGAGCAGTACTTC.

In its sample, this clone was seen once. The chain uses TRBV19 and TRBJ2-1; D not certain. CDR1 and CDR2 from the germline V gene are LNHDA and SQIVND (reference sequence). V gave up 1 base and J gave up 5 bases, with 18 bases separating them. This CDR3 is built from 17 residues. The CDR3 DNA follows: TGTGCCAGTAGTATAGGAGGCGTGGCGATACTCGACAATGAGCAGTTCTTC. This translates into CASSIGGVAILDNEQFF.

The V gene is TRBV7-2, the J gene TRBJ2-3; TRBD2 might be the D (6 bases). Germline assignment: CDR1 SGHTA and CDR2 FQGNSA. The CDR3 length is 15 residues. V dropped 4 bases and J dropped 0 bases, with 11 bases sitting between them. The CDR3 DNA reads as TGTGCCAGCAGCTCCGTAGCGGCAAGCACAGATACGCAGTATTTT. Its translation: CASSSVAASTDTQYF.

V gene TRBV7-9 combines with J gene TRBJ1-5, with TRBD1 matching 7 bases. V gave up 5 bases and J gave up 4 bases; unmatched junction bases: 5. Per the germline V gene, CDR1 is SEHNR and CDR2 is FQNEAQ (reference sequence). This CDR3 has 14 residues. CDR3 loop: CASSGTELNQPQHF. CDR3 in DNA: TGTGCCAGCAGCGGGACAGAATTGAATCAGCCCCAGCATTTT.

The chain has TRBV5-1 and TRBJ1-2; possibly TRBD1 for D (6 bases). The germline CDR1 and CDR2 sequences are SGHRS and YFSETQ. V shed 0 bases and J shed 2 bases, with 14 bases lying between them. CDR3 size: 16 residues. DNA for the CDR3: TGCGCCAGCAGCTTGGCTCCGGACAGACCAAACTATGGCTACACCTTC. Translated: CASSLAPDRPNYGYTF.

This clone was recorded once. The V gene is TRBV7-9, the J gene TRBJ2-1; 7 bases align to TRBD1. Germline assignment: CDR1 SEHNR and CDR2 FQNEAQ (reference sequence). The junction had 5 bases not matched to a gene; V was cut back by 5 bases and J by 7 bases. The CDR3 loop spans 13 amino acids. For the CDR3, the DNA is TGTGCCAGCAGCACAGAACAGGGGAATGAGCAGTTCTTC. Translation: CASSTEQGNEQFF. Full variable domain (remainder filled in from reference TRBV7-9 and TRBJ2-1): DTGVSQNPRHKITKRGQNVTFRCDPISEHNRLYWYRQTLGQGPEFLTYFQNEAQLEKSRLLSDRFSAERPKGSFSTLEIQRTEQGDSAMYLCASSTEQGNEQFFGPGTRLTVL.

As regards this clone: One end of the junction fails to match germline, which may point to a read error. J is TRBJ2-3 and V is TRBV4-1, with 8 bases matching TRBD2. In germline, CDR1 is MGHRA, CDR2 YSYEKL. The CDR3 totals 16 residues. The CDR3, as DNA: TGCGCCAGCAGCCAAGGGACTAGCAGGAACACATATACGCAGTATTTT. Translating gives CASSQGTSRNTYTQYF.

The chain's CDR3 is CASSWGIGGSGSHEQYF. CDR3 DNA sequence: TGTGCCAGCAGCTGGGGGATAGGGGGTAGCGGGAGCCACGAGCAGTACTTC. The chain combines TRBV5-4 with TRBJ2-7; 9 positions agree with TRBD2. The CDR3 loop spans 17 amino acids. Germline V CDR1 and CDR2: SGHNT, YYREEE (reference sequence). J gave up 5 bases and V 3 bases, and 15 bases lay outside the gene matches.

The V call is TRBV10-3, the J call TRBJ2-2; D perhaps matches TRBD2 (5 bases). Germline-derived CDR1 and CDR2 are ENHRY and SYGVKD. The CDR3 is 11 residues long. V was shortened by 8 bases and J by 4 bases, with 5 bases between the two germline ends. This chain's CDR3 is CAIGLTGELFF. As DNA, the CDR3 is TGTGCCATCGGACTCACCGGGGAGCTGTTTTTT.

The V gene is TRBV4-3, the J gene TRBJ1-2; D gene ambiguous. Germline CDR1 reads LGHNA; CDR2 reads YSLEER. Trimming shortened V by 0 bases and J by 5 bases, and 16 bases separated the two germline ends. The CDR3 sequence is 16 residues long. In DNA, the CDR3 is TGCGCCAGCAGCCAAGATAGGCACAGCCCACTTTATGGCTACACCTTC. Its translation is CASSQDRHSPLYGYTF.

V and J are TRBV4-2 and TRBJ1-4, with a possible D match to TRBD1 (5 bases). CDR1 and CDR2 from the germline V gene are LGHNA and YNFKEQ. This CDR3 spans 15 amino acids. The V end lost 0 bases, the J end lost 8 bases, and 13 bases lay between the germline ends. CDR3 nucleotide sequence: TGTGCCAGCAGCCAAGATACCGGGACGACCGAAAAACTGTTTTTT. Amino acids: CASSQDTGTTEKLFF.

This chain joins TRBV6-1 and TRBJ2-7; 9 bases map to TRBD2. CDR1 MNHNS and CDR2 SASEGT come from the germline V gene. The J segment lost 2 bases and the V segment lost 1 base, leaving 6 bases of the junction unmatched. This CDR3 contains 16 residues. The CDR3 sequence: CASSEGLLAGTYEQYF. The CDR3 nucleotides are TGTGCCAGCAGTGAAGGCTTGCTAGCGGGAACCTACGAGCAGTACTTC.

The rearrangement joins TRBV19 to TRBJ2-7; perhaps TRBD2 as D (5 bases). The CDR3 is made up of 13 amino acids. Germline V CDR1 and CDR2: LNHDA, SQIVND (reference sequence). Trimming pared 1 base from V and 6 bases from J, leaving 10 bases between. Here the CDR3 reads CASSIGTAGEQYF. Here the CDR3 DNA reads TGTGCCAGTAGTATAGGGACGGCGGGCGAGCAGTACTTC. Looking up the rest from reference TRBV19 and TRBJ2-7 gives the full variable domain: DGGITQSPKYLFRKEGQNVTLSCEQNLNHDAMYWYRQDPGQGLRLIYYSQIVNDFQKGDIAEGYSVSREKKESFPLTVTSAQKNPTAFYLCASSIGTAGEQYFGPGTRLTVT.

V gene TRBV7-9 combines with J gene TRBJ2-7; D could derive from TRBD1 or TRBD2 (5 bases each). V was shortened by 7 bases and J by 0 bases, with 10 bases between the two germline ends. This CDR3 contains 13 residues. CDR1 SEHNR and CDR2 FQNEAQ come from the germline V gene (reference sequence). The DNA for the CDR3 is TGTGCCAGCATTAGGGGAGACTCCTACGAGCAGTACTTC. It is translated as CASIRGDSYEQYF. Full variable domain (rest looked up from reference TRBV7-9 and TRBJ2-7): DTGVSQNPRHKITKRGQNVTFRCDPISEHNRLYWYRQTLGQGPEFLTYFQNEAQLEKSRLLSDRFSAERPKGSFSTLEIQRTEQGDSAMYLCASIRGDSYEQYFGPGTRLTVT.

The chain has TRBV5-5 and TRBJ1-2; 7 bases match TRBD1. In germline, CDR1 is SGHKS, CDR2 YYEKEE (reference sequence). With V trimmed by 1 base and J by 3 bases, 6 bases remained unmatched. This CDR3 has 15 amino acids. The CDR3 DNA is TGTGCCAGCAGCTTGTATGCAGGGGGGGACTATGGCTACACCTTC. Translated: CASSLYAGGDYGYTF.